This TCR beta chain was captured by sequencing in a study of blood T cell repertoires in COVID-19. Study information: Acute and convalescent COVID-19 samples came from the United States, Italy and Spain. Sample material is recorded as cDNA or gDNA derived from T cells, B-cell-depleted T cells, or PBMCs.

Source study methods: Researchers report that nucleated cell counts were estimated from reference gene primer amplification. The repertoire was sequenced with immunoSEQ multiplex PCR; TCRdb's copy has only in-frame clones and lacks some. That table gives V, J and clone size, and the DNA gave D and trimming. The table includes 250,000 or so clones, approximately 91% detected once. What was sequenced was peripheral blood. The sequence came from a woman aged 55-69 years with acute or convalescent COVID-19.

The CDR3 bases are TGTGCCAGCAGCCAAGGGCCAGGGGATGTCTATGGCTACACCTTC. Translated, it gives CASSQGPGDVYGYTF. The chain joins TRBV4-2 to TRBJ1-2; possible D gene TRBD1, 6 bases. The V gene's germline CDR1 is LGHNA and CDR2 YNFKEQ. The length of the CDR3 is 15 residues. V lost 1 base and J 4 bases, leaving 13 bases between the germline ends.